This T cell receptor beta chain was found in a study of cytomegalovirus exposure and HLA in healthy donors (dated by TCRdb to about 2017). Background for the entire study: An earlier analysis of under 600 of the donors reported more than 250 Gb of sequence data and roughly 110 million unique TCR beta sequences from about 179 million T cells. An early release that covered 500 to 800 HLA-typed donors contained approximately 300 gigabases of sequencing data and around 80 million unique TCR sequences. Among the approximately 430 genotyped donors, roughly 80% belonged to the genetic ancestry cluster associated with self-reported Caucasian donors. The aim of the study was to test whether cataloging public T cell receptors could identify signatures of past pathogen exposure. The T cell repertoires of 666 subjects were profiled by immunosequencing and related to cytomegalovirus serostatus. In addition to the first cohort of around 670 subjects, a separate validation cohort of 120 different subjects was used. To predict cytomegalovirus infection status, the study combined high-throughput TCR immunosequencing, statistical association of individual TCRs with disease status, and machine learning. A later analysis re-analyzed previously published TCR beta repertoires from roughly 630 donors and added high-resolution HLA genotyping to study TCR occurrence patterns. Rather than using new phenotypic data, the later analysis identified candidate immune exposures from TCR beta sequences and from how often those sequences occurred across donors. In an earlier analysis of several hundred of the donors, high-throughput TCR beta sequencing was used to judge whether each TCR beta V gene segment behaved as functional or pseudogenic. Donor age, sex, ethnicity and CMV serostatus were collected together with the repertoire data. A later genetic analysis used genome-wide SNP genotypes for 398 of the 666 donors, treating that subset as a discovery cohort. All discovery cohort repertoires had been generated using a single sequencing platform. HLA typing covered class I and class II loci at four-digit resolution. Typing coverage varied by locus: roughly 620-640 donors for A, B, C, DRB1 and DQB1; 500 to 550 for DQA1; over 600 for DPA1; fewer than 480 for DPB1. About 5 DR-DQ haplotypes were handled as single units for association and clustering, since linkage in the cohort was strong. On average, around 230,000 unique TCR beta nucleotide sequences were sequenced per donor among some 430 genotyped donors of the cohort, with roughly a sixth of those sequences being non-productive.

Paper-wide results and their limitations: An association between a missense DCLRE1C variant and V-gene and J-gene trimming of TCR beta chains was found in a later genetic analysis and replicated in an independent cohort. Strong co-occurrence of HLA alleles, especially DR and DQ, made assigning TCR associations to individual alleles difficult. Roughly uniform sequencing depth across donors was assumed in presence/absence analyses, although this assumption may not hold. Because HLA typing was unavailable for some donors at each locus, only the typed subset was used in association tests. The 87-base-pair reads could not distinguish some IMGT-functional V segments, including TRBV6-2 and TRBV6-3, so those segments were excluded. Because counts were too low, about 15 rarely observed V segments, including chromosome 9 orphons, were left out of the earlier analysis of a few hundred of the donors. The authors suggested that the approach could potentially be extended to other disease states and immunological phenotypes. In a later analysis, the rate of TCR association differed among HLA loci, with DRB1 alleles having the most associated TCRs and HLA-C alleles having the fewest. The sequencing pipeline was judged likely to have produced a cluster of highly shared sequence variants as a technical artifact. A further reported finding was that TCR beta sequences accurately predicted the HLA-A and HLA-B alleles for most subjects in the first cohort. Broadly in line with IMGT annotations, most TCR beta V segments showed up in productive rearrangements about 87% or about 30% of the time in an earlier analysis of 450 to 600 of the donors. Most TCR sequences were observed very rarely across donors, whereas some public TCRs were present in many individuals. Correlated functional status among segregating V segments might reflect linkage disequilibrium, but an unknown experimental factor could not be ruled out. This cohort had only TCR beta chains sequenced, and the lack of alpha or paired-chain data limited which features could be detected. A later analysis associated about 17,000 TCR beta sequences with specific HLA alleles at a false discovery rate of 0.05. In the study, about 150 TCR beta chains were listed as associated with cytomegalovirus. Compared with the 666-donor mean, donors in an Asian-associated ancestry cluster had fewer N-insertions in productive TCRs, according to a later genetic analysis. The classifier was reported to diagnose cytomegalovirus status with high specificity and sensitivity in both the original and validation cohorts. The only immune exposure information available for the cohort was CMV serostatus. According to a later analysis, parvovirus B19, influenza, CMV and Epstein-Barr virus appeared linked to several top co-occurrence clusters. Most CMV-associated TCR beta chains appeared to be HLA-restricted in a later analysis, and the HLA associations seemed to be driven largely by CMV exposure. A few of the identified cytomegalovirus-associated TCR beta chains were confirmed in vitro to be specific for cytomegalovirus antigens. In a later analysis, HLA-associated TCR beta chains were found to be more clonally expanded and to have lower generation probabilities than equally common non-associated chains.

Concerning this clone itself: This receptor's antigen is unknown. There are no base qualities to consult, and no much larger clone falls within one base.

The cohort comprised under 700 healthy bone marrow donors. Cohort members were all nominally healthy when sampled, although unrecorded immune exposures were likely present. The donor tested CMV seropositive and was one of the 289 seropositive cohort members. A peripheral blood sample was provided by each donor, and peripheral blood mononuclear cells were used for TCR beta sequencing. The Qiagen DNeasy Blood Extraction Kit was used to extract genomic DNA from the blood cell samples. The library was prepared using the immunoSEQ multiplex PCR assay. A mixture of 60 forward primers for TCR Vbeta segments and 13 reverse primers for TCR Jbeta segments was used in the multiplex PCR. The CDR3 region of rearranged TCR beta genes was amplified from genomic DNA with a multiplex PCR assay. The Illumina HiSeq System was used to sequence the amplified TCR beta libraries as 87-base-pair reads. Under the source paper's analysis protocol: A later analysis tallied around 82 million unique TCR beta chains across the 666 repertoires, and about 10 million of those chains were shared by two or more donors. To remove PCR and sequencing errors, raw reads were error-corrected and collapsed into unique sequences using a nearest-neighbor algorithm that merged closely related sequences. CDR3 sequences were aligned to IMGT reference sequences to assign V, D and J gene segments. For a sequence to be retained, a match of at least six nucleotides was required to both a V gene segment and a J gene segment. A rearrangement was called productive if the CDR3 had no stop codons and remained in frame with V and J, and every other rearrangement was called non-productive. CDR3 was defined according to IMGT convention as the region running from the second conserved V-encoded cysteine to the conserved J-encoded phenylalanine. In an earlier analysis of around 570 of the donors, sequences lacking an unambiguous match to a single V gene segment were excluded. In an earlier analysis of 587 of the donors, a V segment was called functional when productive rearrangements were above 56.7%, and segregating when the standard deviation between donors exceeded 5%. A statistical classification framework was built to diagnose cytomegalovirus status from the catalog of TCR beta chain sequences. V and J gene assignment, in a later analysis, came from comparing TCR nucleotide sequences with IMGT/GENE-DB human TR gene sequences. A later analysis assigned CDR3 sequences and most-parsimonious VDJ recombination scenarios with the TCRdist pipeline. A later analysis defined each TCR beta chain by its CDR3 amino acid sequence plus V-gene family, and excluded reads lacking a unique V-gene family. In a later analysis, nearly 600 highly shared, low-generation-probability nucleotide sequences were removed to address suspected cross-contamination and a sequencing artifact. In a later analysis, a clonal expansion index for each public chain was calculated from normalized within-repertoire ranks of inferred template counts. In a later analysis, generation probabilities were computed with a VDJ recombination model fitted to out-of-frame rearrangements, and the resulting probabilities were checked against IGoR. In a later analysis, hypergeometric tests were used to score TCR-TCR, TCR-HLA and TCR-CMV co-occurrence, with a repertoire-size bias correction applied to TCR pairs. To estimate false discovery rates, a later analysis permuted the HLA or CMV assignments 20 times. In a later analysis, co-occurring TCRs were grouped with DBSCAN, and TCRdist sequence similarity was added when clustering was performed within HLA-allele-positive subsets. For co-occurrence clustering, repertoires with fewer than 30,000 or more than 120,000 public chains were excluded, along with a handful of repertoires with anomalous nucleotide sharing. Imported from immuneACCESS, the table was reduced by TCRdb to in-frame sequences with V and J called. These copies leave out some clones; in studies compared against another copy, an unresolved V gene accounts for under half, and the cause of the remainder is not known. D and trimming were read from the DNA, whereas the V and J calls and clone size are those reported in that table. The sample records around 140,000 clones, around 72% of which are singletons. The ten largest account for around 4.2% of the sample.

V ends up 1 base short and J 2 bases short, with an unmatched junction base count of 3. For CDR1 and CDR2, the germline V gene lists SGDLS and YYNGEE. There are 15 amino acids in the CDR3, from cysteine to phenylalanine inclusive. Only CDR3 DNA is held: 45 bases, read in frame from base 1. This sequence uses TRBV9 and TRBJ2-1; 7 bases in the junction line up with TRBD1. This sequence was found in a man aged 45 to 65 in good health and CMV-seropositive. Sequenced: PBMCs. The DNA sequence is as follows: TGTGCCAGCAGCGTATTAGGGGGCGCCTACAATGAGCAGTTCTTC. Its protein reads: CASSVLGGAYNEQFF.